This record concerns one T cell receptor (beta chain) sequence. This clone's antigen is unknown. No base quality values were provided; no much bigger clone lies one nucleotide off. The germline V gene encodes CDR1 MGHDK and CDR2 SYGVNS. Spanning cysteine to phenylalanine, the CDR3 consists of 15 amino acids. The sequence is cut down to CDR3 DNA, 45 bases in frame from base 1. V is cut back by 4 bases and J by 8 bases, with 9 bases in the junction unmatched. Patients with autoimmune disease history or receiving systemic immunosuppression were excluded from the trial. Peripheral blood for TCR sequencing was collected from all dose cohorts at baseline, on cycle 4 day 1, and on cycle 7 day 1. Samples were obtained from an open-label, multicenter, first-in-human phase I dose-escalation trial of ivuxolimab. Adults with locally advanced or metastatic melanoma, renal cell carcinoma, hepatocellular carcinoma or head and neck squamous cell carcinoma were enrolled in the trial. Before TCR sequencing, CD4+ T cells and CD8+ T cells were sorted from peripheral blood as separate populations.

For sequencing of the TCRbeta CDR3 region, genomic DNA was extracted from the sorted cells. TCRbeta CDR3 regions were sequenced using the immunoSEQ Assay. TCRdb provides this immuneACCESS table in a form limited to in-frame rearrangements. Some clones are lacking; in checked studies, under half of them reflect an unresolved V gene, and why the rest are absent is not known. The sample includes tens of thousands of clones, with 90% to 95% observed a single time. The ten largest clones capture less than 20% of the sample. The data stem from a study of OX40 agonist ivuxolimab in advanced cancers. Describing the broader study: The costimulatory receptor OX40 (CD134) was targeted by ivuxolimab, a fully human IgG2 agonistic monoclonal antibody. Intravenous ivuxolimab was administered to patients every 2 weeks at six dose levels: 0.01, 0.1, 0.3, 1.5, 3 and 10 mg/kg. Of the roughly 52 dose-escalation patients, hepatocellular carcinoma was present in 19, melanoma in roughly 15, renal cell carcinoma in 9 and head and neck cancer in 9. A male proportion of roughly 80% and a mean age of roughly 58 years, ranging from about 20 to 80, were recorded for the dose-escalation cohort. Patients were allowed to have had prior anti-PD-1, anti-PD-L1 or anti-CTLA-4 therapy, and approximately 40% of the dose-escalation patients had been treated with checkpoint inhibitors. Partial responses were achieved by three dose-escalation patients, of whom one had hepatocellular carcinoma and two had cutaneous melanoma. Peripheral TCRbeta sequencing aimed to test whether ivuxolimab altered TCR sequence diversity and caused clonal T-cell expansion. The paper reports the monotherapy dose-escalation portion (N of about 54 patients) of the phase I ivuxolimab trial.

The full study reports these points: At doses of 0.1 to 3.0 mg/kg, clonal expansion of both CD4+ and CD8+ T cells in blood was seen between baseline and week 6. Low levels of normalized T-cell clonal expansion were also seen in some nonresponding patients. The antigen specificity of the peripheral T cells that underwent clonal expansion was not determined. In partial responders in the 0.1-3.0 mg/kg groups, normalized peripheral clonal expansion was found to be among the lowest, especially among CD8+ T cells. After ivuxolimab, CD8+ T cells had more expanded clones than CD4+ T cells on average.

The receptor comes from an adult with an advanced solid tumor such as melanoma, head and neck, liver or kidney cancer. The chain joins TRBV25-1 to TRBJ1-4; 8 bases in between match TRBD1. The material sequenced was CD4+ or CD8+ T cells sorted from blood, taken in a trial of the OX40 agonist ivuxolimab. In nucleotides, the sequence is TGTGCCAGCAGTGGGACAGGGCTCGGGCGGGAAAAACTGTTTTTT. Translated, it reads CASSGTGLGREKLFF.